This T cell receptor beta chain came from a study of T-cell memory formation after mild COVID-19. The study's findings and limits: For second-wave clones that peaked at day 37, SARS-CoV-2 specificity went unverified.

The table lists this clonotype with a few counts. Its antigen is currently unknown. This CDR3 comprises 15 residues. CDR1 LNHDA and CDR2 SQIVND come from the germline V gene (reference sequence). V shed 4 bases and J shed 0 bases, with 12 bases lying between them. Constant-segment primers and 5'RACE yielded cDNA libraries for TCR alpha and TCR beta, each carrying sample barcodes and UMIs. TCRdb redid the calling of the 5' RACE reads with MiXCR, one entry per CDR3 protein. The sample shows 400,000 or so distinct CDR3 sequences, approximately 21% of them seen only once. Sequenced: PBMCs or a T cell subset sorted from them (not recorded which). This receptor was taken from an adult woman who had mild COVID-19 (a few samples of this study predate the infection). Cell type and time point are not known. The chain links TRBV19 to TRBJ2-5; perhaps TRBD1 as D (7 bases). The CDR3 nucleotides are TGTGCCAGTAGTACGGGCGGGACAGACCAAGAGACCCAGTACTTC. Protein sequence: CASSTGGTDQETQYF.